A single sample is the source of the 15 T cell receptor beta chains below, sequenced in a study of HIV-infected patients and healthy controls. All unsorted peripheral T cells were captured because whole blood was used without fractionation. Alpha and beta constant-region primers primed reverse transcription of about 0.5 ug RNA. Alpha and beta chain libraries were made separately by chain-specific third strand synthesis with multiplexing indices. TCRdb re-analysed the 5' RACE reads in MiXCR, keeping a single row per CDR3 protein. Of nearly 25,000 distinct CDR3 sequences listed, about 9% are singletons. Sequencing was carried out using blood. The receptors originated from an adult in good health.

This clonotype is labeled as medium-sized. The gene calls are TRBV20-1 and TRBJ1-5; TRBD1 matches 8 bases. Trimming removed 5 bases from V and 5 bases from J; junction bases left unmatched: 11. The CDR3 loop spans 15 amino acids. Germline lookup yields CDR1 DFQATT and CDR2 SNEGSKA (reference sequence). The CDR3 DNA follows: TGCAGTGCTGACCCTATGACAGGGGTAGATCAGCCCCAGCATTTT. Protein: CSADPMTGVDQPQHF.

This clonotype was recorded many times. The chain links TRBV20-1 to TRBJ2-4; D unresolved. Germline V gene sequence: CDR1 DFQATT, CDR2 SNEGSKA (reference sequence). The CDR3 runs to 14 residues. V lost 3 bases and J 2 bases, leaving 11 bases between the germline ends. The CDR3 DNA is TGCAGTGCTAGCCCGGACGCTTCCAAAAACATTCAGTACTTC. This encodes CSASPDASKNIQYF.

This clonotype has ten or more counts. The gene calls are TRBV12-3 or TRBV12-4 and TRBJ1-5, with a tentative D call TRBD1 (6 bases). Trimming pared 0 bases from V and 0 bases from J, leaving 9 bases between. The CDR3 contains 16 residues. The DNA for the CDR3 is TGTGCCAGCAGTTTAGCGGGGGCTCATAGCAATCAGCCCCAGCATTTT. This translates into CASSLAGAHSNQPQHF.

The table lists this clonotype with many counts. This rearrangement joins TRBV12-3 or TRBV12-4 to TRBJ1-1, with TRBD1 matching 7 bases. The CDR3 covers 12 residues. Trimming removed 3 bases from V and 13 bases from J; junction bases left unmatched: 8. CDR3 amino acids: CASSFSTGQCFF. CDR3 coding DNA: TGTGCCAGCAGTTTCTCAACGGGACAGTGTTTCTTT.

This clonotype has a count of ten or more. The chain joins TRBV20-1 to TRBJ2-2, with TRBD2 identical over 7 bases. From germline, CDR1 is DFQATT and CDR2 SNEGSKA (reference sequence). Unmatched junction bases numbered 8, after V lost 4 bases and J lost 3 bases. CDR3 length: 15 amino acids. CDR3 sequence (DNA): TGCAGTGCTAACCCGGGACTAATGGACACCGGGGAGCTGTTTTTT. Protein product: CSANPGLMDTGELFF.

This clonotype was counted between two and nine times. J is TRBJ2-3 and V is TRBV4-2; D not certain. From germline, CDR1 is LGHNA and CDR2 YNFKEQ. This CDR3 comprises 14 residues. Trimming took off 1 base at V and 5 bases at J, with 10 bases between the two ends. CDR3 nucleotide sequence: TGTGCCAGCAGCCAAGGGCGTGGGATAGATACGCAGTATTTT. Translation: CASSQGRGIDTQYF.

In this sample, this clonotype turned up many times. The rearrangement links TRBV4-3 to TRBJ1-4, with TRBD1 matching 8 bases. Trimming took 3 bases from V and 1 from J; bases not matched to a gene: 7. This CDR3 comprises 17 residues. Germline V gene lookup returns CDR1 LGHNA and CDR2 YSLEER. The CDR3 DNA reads TGCGCCAGCAGCCACGCATCCACAGGGGGAACTAATGAAAAACTGTTTTTT. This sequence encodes CASSHASTGGTNEKLFF.

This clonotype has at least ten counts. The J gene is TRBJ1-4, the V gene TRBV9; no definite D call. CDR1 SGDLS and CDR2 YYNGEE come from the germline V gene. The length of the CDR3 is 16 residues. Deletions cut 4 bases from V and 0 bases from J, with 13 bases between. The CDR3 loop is CASSSRAQPTNEKLFF. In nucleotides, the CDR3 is TGTGCCAGCAGCAGTCGGGCGCAACCAACTAATGAAAAACTGTTTTTT.

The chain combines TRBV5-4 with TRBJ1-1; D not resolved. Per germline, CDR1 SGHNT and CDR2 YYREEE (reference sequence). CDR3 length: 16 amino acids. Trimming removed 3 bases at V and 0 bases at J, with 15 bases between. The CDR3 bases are TGTGCCAGCAGCTCTTCGGCGGCGACCATGAACACTGAAGCTTTCTTT. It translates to CASSSSAATMNTEAFF.

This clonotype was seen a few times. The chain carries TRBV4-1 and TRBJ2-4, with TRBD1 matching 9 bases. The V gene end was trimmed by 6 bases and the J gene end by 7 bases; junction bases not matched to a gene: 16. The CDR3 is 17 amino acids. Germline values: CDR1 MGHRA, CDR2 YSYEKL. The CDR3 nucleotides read TGCGCCAGCAGGGACCCTATTTATACAGGGGGCATCAACATTCAGTACTTC. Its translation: CASRDPIYTGGINIQYF.

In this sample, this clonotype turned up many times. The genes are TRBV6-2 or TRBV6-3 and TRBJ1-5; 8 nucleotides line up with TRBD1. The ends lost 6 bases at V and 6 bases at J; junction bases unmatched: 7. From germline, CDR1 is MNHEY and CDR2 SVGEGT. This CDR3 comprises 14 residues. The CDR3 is CASRSGQGRQPQHF. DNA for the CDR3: TGTGCCAGCAGATCCGGACAGGGACGTCAGCCCCAGCATTTT.

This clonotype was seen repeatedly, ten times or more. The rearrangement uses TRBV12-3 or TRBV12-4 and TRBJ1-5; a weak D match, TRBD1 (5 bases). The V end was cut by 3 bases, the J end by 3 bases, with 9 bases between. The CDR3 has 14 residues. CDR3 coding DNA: TGTGCCAGCAGTTTGGGGGGTATCAATCAGCCCCAGCATTTT. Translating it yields CASSLGGINQPQHF.

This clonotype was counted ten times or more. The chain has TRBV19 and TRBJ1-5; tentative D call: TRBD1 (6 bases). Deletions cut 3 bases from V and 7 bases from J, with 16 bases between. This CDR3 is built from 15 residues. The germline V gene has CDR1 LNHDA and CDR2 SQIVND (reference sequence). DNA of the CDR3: TGTGCCAGTAGTATCTCCCCGGGGGCGCGGCAGCCCCAGCATTTT. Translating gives CASSISPGARQPQHF.

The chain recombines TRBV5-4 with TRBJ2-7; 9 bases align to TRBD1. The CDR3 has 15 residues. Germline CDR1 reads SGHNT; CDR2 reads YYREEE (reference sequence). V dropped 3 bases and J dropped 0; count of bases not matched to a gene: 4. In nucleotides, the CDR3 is TGTGCCAGCAGCTCGACAGGGGGTAGCTCCTACGAGCAGTACTTC. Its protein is CASSSTGGSSYEQYF.

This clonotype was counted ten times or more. The CDR3 region has the DNA TGTGCCAGCAGTGAATCGCTAGCGGGGGGGTACGAGCAGTACTTC. Translating it yields CASSESLAGGYEQYF. The V call is TRBV25-1, the J call TRBJ2-7; 12 nucleotides line up with TRBD2. V lost 1 base to trimming and J lost 4 bases; unmatched junction nucleotides: 2. Germline CDR1 MGHDK, CDR2 SYGVNS. This CDR3 is built from 15 residues.